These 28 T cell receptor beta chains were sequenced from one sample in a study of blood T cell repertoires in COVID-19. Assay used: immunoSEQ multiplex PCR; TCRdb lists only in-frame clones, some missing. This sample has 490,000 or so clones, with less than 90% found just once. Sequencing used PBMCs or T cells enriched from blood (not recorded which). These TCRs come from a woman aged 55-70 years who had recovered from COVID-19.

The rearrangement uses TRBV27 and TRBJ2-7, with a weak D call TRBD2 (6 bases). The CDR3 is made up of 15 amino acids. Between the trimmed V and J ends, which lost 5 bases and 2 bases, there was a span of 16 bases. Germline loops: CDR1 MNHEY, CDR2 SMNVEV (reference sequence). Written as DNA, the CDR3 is TGTGCCAGCAGTCCCGGTTGGGAGGCGGCCTACGAGCAGTACGTC. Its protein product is CASSPGWEAAYEQYV.

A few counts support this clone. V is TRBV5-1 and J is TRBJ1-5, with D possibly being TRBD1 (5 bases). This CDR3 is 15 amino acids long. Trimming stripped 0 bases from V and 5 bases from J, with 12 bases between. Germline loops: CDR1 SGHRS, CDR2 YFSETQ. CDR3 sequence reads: CASSLVAGPDQPQHF. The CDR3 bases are TGCGCCAGCAGCTTGGTGGCGGGACCCGATCAGCCCCAGCATTTT.

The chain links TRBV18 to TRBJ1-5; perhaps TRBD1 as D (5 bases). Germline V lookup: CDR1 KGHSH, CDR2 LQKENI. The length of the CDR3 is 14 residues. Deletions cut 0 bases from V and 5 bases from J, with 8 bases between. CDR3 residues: CASSPPGRDQPQHF. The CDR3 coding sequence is TGTGCCAGCTCACCACCGGGCAGGGATCAGCCCCAGCATTTT.

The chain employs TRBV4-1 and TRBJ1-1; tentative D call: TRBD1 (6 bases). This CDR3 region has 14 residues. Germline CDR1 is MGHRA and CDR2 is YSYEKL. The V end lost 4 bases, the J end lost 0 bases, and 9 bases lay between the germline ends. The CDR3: CASSPRQVNTEAFF. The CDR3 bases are TGCGCCAGCAGCCCGAGACAGGTGAACACTGAAGCTTTCTTT.

Written as DNA, the CDR3 is TGTGCCAGCAGTGAACACGGTGTGAGTAATTCACCCCTCCACTTT. It is translated as CASSEHGVSNSPLHF. V usage is TRBV2 and J usage is TRBJ1-6, with D hard to call. CDR1 is SNHLY, CDR2 FYNNEI, per germline. This CDR3 comprises 15 residues. Trimming took 2 bases from V and 6 from J, leaving 11 bases between them.

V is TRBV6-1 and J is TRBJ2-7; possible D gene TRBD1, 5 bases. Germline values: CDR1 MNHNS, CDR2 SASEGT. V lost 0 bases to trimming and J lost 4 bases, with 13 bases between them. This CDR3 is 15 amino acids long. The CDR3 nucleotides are TGTGCCAGCAGTGAAGCTTCGTGGGGCGGATACGAGCAGTACGTC. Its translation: CASSEASWGGYEQYV.

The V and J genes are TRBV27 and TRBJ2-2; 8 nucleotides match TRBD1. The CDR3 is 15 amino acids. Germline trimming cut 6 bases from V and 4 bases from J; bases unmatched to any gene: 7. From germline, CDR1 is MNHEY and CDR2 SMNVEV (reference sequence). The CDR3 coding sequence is TGTGCCAGCAGGGTAGACAGGGGCGCCACCGGGGAGCTGTTTTTT. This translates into CASRVDRGATGELFF.

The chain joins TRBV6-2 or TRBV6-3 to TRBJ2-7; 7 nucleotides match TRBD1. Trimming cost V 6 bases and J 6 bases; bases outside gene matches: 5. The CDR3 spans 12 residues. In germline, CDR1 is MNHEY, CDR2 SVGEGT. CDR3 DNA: TGTGCCAGCAGCCCAGACAGGGCCGAGCAGTACGTC. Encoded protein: CASSPDRAEQYV.

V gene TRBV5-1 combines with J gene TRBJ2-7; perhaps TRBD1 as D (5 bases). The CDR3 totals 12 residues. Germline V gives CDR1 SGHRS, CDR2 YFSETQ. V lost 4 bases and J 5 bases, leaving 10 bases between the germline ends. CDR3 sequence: CASSPQQDEQYF. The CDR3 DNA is TGCGCCAGCAGCCCCCAACAGGACGAGCAGTACTTC.

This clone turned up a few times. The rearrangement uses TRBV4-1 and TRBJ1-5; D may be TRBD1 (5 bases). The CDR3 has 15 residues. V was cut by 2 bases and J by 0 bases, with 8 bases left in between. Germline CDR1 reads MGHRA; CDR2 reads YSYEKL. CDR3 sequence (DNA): TGCGCCAGCAGCCAAATACAGGATAGCAATCAGCCCCAGCATTTT. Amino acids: CASSQIQDSNQPQHF.

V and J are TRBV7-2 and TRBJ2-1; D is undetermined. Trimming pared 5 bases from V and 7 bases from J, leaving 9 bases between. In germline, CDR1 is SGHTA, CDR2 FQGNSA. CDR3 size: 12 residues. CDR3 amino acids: CASSPASNEQFF. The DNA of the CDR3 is TGTGCCAGCAGCCCAGCTAGTAATGAGCAGTTCTTC.

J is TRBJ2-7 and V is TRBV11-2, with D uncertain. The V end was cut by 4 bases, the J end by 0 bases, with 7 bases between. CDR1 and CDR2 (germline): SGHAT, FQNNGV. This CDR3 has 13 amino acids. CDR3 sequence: CASSSNSSYEQYV. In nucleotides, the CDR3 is TGTGCCAGCAGCTCCAACAGCTCCTACGAGCAGTACGTC.

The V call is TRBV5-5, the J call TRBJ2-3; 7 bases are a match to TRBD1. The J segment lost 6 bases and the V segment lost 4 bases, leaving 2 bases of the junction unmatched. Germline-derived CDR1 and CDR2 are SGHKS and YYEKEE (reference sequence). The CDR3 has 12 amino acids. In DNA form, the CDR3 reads TGTGCCAGCAGCCCCAGGGGGGATACGCAGTATTTT. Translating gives CASSPRGDTQYF.

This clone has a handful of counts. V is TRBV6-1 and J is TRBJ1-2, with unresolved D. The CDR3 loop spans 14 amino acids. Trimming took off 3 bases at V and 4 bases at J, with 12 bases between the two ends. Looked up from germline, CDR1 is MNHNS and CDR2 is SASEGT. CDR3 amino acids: CASSDSVRGYGYTF. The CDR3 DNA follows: TGTGCCAGCAGTGATTCTGTACGGGGCTATGGCTACACCTTC.

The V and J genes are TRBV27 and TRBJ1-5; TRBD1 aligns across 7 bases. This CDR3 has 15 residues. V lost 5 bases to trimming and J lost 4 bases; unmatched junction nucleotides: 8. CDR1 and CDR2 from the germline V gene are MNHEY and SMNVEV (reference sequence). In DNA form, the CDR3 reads TGTGCCAGCAGTCCGACAGGGCTAAGTAATCAGCCCCAGCATTTT. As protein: CASSPTGLSNQPQHF.

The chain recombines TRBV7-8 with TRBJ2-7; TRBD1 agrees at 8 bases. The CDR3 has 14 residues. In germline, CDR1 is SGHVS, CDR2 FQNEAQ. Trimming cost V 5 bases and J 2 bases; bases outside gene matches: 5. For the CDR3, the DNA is TGTGCCAGCAGCCCCGGACAGGGAGCCTACGAGCAGTACTTC. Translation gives CASSPGQGAYEQYF.

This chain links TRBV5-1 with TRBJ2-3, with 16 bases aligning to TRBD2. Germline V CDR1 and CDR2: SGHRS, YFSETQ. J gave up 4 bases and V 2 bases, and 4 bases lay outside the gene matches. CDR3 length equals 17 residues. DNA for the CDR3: TGCGCCAGCAGCTTCGGGACTAGCGGGGGGGCTTCAGATACGCAGTATTTT. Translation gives CASSFGTSGGASDTQYF.

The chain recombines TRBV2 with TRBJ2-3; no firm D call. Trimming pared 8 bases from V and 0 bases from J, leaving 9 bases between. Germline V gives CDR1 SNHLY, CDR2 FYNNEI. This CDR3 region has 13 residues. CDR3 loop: CASGLESTDTQYF. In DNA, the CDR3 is TGTGCCAGCGGCCTAGAGAGCACAGATACGCAGTATTTT.

The CDR3 nucleotides are TGCGCCAGCAGCCACGGACAGGGGGCTTATGGCTACACCTTC. Translation gives CASSHGQGAYGYTF. The V and J genes are TRBV5-1 and TRBJ1-2; 11 bases fit TRBD1. CDR3 length: 14 amino acids. In germline, CDR1 is SGHRS, CDR2 YFSETQ. V gave up 4 bases and J gave up 5 bases; unmatched junction bases: 4.

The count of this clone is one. The CDR3 reads CASSWGDSTAGELFF. Written as DNA, the CDR3 is TGTGCCAGCAGCTGGGGGGATTCCACGGCCGGGGAGCTGTTTTTT. V usage is TRBV5-6 and J usage is TRBJ2-2; possible D gene TRBD2, 6 bases. Between the trimmed V and J ends, which lost 3 bases and 6 bases, there was a span of 15 bases. Per the germline V gene, CDR1 is SGHDT and CDR2 is YYEEEE. The CDR3 loop spans 15 amino acids.

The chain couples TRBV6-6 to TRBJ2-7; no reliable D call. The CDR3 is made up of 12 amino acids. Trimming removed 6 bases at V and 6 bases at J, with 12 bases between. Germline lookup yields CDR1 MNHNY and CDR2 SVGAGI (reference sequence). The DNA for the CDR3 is TGTGCCAGCAGCTCCACTTTCCTCGAGCAGTACTTC. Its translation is CASSSTFLEQYF.

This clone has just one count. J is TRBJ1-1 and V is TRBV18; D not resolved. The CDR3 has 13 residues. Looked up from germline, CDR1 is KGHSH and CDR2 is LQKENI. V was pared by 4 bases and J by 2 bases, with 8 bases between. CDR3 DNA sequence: TGTGCCAGCTCACGTGCTCTAAACACTGAAGCTTTCTTT. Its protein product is CASSRALNTEAFF.

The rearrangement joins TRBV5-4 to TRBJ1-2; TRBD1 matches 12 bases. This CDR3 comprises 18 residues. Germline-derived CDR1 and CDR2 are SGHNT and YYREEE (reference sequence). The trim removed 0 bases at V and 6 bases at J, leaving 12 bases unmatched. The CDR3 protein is CASSLGPGTGGGIHGYTF. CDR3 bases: TGTGCCAGCAGCTTGGGGCCCGGGACAGGGGGCGGAATCCATGGCTACACCTTC.

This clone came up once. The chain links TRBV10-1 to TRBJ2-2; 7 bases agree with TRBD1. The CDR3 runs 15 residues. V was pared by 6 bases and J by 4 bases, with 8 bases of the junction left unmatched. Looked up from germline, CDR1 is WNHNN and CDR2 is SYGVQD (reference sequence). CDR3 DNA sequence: TGCGCCAGCAGCTCAGGGGGTCCTGGCACCGGGGAGCTGTTTTTT. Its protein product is CASSSGGPGTGELFF.

CDR3 sequence: CASSRGGSSPLHF. In DNA, the CDR3 is TGCGCCAGCAGTCGGGGAGGGAGTTCACCCCTCCACTTT. The V and J genes are TRBV10-1 and TRBJ1-6, with unresolved D. V was shortened by 5 bases and J by 9 bases, with 11 bases between the two germline ends. The CDR3 has 13 residues. Germline loops: CDR1 WNHNN, CDR2 SYGVQD (reference sequence).

CDR3 coding DNA: TGCGCCAGCAGTGCGGTGAGCCCCACCTTGGGCGGCTACACCTTC. Its protein is CASSAVSPTLGGYTF. This sequence joins TRBV10-2 and TRBJ1-2; D gene uncertain. The V and J ends lost 4 bases and 8 bases respectively, with 20 bases between them. Germline V lookup: CDR1 WSHSY, CDR2 SAAADI. The CDR3 totals 15 residues.

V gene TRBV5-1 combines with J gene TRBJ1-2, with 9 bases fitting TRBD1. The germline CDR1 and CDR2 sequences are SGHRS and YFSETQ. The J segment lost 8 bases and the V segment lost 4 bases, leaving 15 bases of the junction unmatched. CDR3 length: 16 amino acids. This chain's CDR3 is CASSIAGGQGDRGYTF. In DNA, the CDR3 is TGCGCCAGCAGCATAGCCGGGGGACAGGGTGATAGGGGCTACACCTTC.

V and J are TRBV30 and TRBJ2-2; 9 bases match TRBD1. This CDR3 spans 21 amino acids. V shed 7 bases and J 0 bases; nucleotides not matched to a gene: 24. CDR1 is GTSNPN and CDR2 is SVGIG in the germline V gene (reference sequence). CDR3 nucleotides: TGTGCCTCGACCCGGACCCACCTCCGGGACAGGGCTTCTCCGAACACCGGGGAGCTGTTTTTT. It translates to CASTRTHLRDRASPNTGELFF.